This TCR beta chain was observed in a study of identical twins. TCRdb passed the 5' RACE reads through MiXCR, listing each CDR3 protein once. The table records approximately 140,000 distinct CDR3 sequences, 3% to 4% of them present only once. Only healthy Caucasians were included as donors. Germline-derived CDR1 and CDR2 are KGHSH and LQKENI. The V gene lost 3 bases and the J gene lost 4 bases, with 16 bases spanning the gap. The CDR3 loop spans 15 amino acids. This clonotype has ten or more counts. Sequencing was done on a sample of memory T cells sorted from blood. This clonotype was sampled from a man aged 18 to 35 in good health. V usage is TRBV18 and J usage is TRBJ2-7, with D possibly matching TRBD1 (6 bases). For the CDR3, the DNA is TGTGCCAGCTCACCGGCGCAGGGGATGATGTACGAGCAGTACTTC. It yields the protein CASSPAQGMMYEQYF.